The rows below give T cell receptor beta chains drawn from one sample of a study of control samples from healthy donors and cancer patients. Libraries were prepared by immunoSEQ multiplex PCR; TCRdb keeps only in-frame clonotypes and omits some of them. Of nearly 200,000 clones listed, about 89% are singletons. Sequences were obtained from blood. These receptors all stem from a man aged 25-45 years in good health. CDR3s include the opening cysteine and the closing phenylalanine or tryptophan. Fields, in order: clone size, J gene, D gene, V gene, CDR3 DNA, CDR3 protein. A D gene is named only where the DNA matches it firmly. Where a row states a size, it is once, few, many or the class of an expanded clone; other rows omit it.

>NA|TRBJ2-2|NA|TRBV7-3
TGTGCCAGCAGCTTAGTTGTTAACACCGGGGAGCTGTTTTTT
CASSLVVNTGELFF
>NA|TRBJ2-4|NA|TRBV6-1
TGTGCCAGCAGTGACGAATCGCGTCGTAACATTCAGTACTTC
CASSDESRRNIQYF
>NA|TRBJ2-1|NA|TRBV2
TGTGCCAGCAGCCGCACCCCAGGGAGCTCCTACAATGAGCAGTTCTTC
CASSRTPGSSYNEQFF
>NA|TRBJ2-1|TRBD2|TRBV2
TGTGCCAGCAGTGAAGACGGGGGGTACAATGAGCAGTTCTTC
CASSEDGGYNEQFF
>NA|TRBJ2-3|TRBD2|TRBV13
TGTGCCAGCAGCTTCGGGAGGGGTAAAGGAACAGATACGCAGTATTTT
CASSFGRGKGTDTQYF
>NA|TRBJ1-1|NA|TRBV30
TGTGCCTGGAGTACCGGGACAACTGAAGCTTTCTTT
CAWSTGTTEAFF
>NA|TRBJ1-5|NA|TRBV7-4
TGTGCCAGCAGCTTAGGAAGTTCGTATAGCAATCAGCCCCAGCATTTT
CASSLGSSYSNQPQHF
>NA|TRBJ2-2|TRBD1|TRBV2
TGTGCCAGCAGTGAAATTAGGGGGCGTCGCACCGGGGAGCTGTTTTTT
CASSEIRGRRTGELFF
>NA|TRBJ2-1|TRBD2|TRBV10-1
TGCGCCAGCAGTGACCCTAGCGGGTATCATAATGAGCAGTTCTTC
CASSDPSGYHNEQFF
>NA|TRBJ2-7|TRBD1|TRBV2
TGTGCCAGCAGCCGCAGGGGACAGGGAAGGAACGAGCAGTACTTC
CASSRRGQGRNEQYF
>NA|TRBJ1-2|NA|TRBV30
TGTGCCTGGAGTGTACCCTTGACTAGCCCACCTGATAACTATGGCTACACCTTC
CAWSVPLTSPPDNYGYTF
>NA|TRBJ2-7|TRBD2|TRBV7-9
TGTGCCAGCAGGCCTAGCGGCGAGACCTACGAGCAGTACTTC
CASRPSGETYEQYF
>NA|TRBJ1-3|TRBD1|TRBV11-2
TGTGCCAGCAGTTGGGGACAGGGAACCATAAACTCTGGAAACACCATATATTTT
CASSWGQGTINSGNTIYF
>few|TRBJ1-4|NA|TRBV5-1
TGCGCCAGCAGCTTGGTCGCAGGAAGAGAAAAACTGTTTTTT
CASSLVAGREKLFF
>NA|TRBJ1-2|NA|TRBV6-5
TGTGCCAGCAGAAACGGCCAGGGGTACTATGGCTACACCTTC
CASRNGQGYYGYTF
>NA|TRBJ1-2|TRBD1|TRBV5-4
TGTGCCAGCGTTCAACAGGGGGCCGTCTATGGCTACACCTTC
CASVQQGAVYGYTF
>NA|TRBJ1-5|TRBD1|TRBV3-1/TRBV3-2
TGTGCCAGCAGCCAGGGGCAAAGGGGGCTCGGGGGCAATCAGCCCCAGCATTTT
CASSQGQRGLGGNQPQHF
>NA|TRBJ1-1|NA|TRBV12-3/TRBV12-4
TGTGCCAGCAGTGTGACTCAGAACACTGAAGCTTTCTTT
CASSVTQNTEAFF
>NA|TRBJ2-4|TRBD1|TRBV6-5
TGTGCCAGCAGCCAGGGGGACATTCAGTACTTC
CASSQGDIQYF
>NA|TRBJ1-5|TRBD1|TRBV6-2/TRBV6-3
TGTGCCAGCAGCCCTACAGGGGTTTATCAGCCCCAGCATTTT
CASSPTGVYQPQHF
>NA|TRBJ1-1|TRBD1|TRBV6-4
TGTGCCAGCAGCCCGACAGGGGTAAGCGCTGAAGCTTTCTTT
CASSPTGVSAEAFF
>NA|TRBJ1-5|NA|TRBV2
TGTGCCAGCAGGGGAGACAGTTATAGCAATCAGCCCCAGCATTTT
CASRGDSYSNQPQHF
>NA|TRBJ2-1|TRBD1|TRBV19
TGTGCCAGTAGTATAGACGAAAGGGACAGCCATAGAAATGAGCAGTTCTTC
CASSIDERDSHRNEQFF
>NA|TRBJ2-2|TRBD1|TRBV18
TGTGCCAGCTCACCAGCGGGACAGGGCGTCGCCGGGGAGCTGTTTTTT
CASSPAGQGVAGELFF
>NA|TRBJ1-2|NA|TRBV2
TGTGCCGAGAGTCGAGGGGTTGACTATGGCTACACCTTC
CAESRGVDYGYTF
>once|TRBJ2-2|NA|TRBV12-2
TGTGCAAGTCGCTTCCGACTAGCGGGGGGGCAGAACACCGGGGAGCTGTTTTTT
CASRFRLAGGQNTGELFF
>NA|TRBJ2-3|TRBD1|TRBV5-1
TGCGCCAGCAGCCCGGGGACAGGAACCTTCACAGATACGCAGTATTTT
CASSPGTGTFTDTQYF
>NA|TRBJ1-2|TRBD1|TRBV2
TGTGCCAGCAGGACAGGGGGCCTGGGTGGCTACACCTTC
CASRTGGLGGYTF
>NA|TRBJ1-2|TRBD1|TRBV7-9
TGTGCCAGCAGTCAATCCCAGGGGGCAGATGGCTACACCTTC
CASSQSQGADGYTF
>NA|TRBJ2-3|NA|TRBV4-1
TGCGCCAGCAGGTGGCAGGGCGAGGGGGGCACAGATACGCAGTATTTT
CASRWQGEGGTDTQYF
>NA|TRBJ1-3|TRBD1|TRBV5-1
TGCGCCAGCAGTTTTACGACAGGGGCAATCTCTGGAAACACCATATATTTT
CASSFTTGAISGNTIYF
>NA|TRBJ1-4|NA|TRBV14
TGTGCCAGCAGCTACGGGACGAATGAAAAACTGTTTTTT
CASSYGTNEKLFF
>NA|TRBJ2-1|NA|TRBV4-1
TGCGCCAGCAGCCAAGTGCGGCAGGCTAAGACGAATGAGCAGTTCTTC
CASSQVRQAKTNEQFF
>once|TRBJ1-5|NA|TRBV19
TGTGCCAGTACGACGGGGTTCAATCAGCCCCAGCATTTT
CASTTGFNQPQHF
>NA|TRBJ2-2|NA|TRBV7-9
TGTGCCAGCAGCTTAATACTTCAAACCGGGGAGCTGTTTTTT
CASSLILQTGELFF
>once|TRBJ1-6|NA|TRBV14
TGTGCCAGCAGCCAATTTAGGGCGGGAGCAAGGGCCCTCCACTTT
CASSQFRAGARALHF
>NA|TRBJ1-1|NA|TRBV7-6
TGTGCCAGCAGCTCGGGGCCTATCGCCTACAACACTGAAGCTTTCTTT
CASSSGPIAYNTEAFF
>NA|TRBJ2-3|TRBD2|TRBV4-1
TGCGCCAGCAGCCAAGAGGGGACTAGCGGGGCCGCACATGGTACGCAGTATTTT
CASSQEGTSGAAHGTQYF
>NA|TRBJ2-5|TRBD1|TRBV2
TGTGCCAGCAGTGACGCAGGGGGCCGGGAGACCCAGTACTTC
CASSDAGGRETQYF
>NA|TRBJ1-5|NA|TRBV5-8
TGTGCCAGCAGCGTAGGGAGGGGCAATCAGCCCCAGCATTTT
CASSVGRGNQPQHF
>NA|TRBJ2-3|TRBD2|TRBV7-2
TGTGCCAGCAGCCATACTAAAAAGCGGGGGGGCACAGATACGCAGTATTTT
CASSHTKKRGGTDTQYF
>NA|TRBJ2-2|NA|TRBV4-1
TGCGCCAGCAGCCAACCTGGGACCCCGCAAGCCGGGGAGCTGTTTTTT
CASSQPGTPQAGELFF
>NA|TRBJ1-4|NA|TRBV5-4
TGTGCCAGCAGCCCCTCCTCGGGCAAGGAAAAACTGTTTTTT
CASSPSSGKEKLFF
>NA|TRBJ2-3|NA|TRBV3-1/TRBV3-2
TGTGCCAGCAGCCAAGGGAACGGGGGCTCCCATACGCAGTATTTT
CASSQGNGGSHTQYF